The 5 T cell receptor beta chains listed next were all sequenced from one sample in a study of cytomegalovirus exposure and HLA in healthy donors. The primer mix had 60 Vbeta and 13 Jbeta primers. Clones were read by immunoSEQ multiplex PCR, and TCRdb kept only the in-frame ones, dropping some. This table has about 150,000 clones, approximately 80% appearing once. The sample comprised PBMCs. The receptors derive from a man aged 18 to 29 in good health and CMV-seronegative.

The genes are TRBV29-1 and TRBJ2-7, with D possibly being TRBD2 (6 bases). V was cut by 4 bases and J by 2 bases, with 9 bases left in between. CDR1 is SQVTM and CDR2 is ANQGSEA in the germline V gene. This CDR3 is 12 amino acids long. CDR3 in DNA: TGCAGCGTTGGGGCGGGAACCTACGAGCAGTACTTC. Residues: CSVGAGTYEQYF.

V and J are TRBV4-2 and TRBJ2-1; D uncertain. V gave up 4 bases and J gave up 3 bases, with 13 bases separating them. Germline V gene lookup returns CDR1 LGHNA and CDR2 YNFKEQ. There are 15 residues in the CDR3. The CDR3: CASSPRTSDYNEQFF. The CDR3 region has the DNA TGTGCCAGCAGCCCGCGAACGTCCGACTACAATGAGCAGTTCTTC.

The V call is TRBV7-9, the J call TRBJ1-2; D unclear. The CDR3 spans 12 residues. The V gene's germline CDR1 is SEHNR and CDR2 FQNEAQ (reference sequence). V lost 3 bases and J lost 6, with 8 bases in between. The CDR3 sequence: CASSFSADGYTF. The CDR3 coding sequence is TGTGCCAGCAGCTTTAGTGCGGATGGCTACACCTTC. The full variable domain, in which reference TRBV7-9 and TRBJ1-2 provide the parts outside the CDR3, is DTGVSQNPRHKITKRGQNVTFRCDPISEHNRLYWYRQTLGQGPEFLTYFQNEAQLEKSRLLSDRFSAERPKGSFSTLEIQRTEQGDSAMYLCASSFSADGYTFGSGTRLTVV.

The CDR3 reads CASSTSYGQGSTDTQYF. CDR3 in DNA: TGTGCCAGCAGTACTTCATACGGACAGGGTAGCACAGATACGCAGTATTTT. The V and J genes are TRBV27 and TRBJ2-3; 8 bases are shared with TRBD1. Germline CDR1 is MNHEY and CDR2 is SMNVEV (reference sequence). With V trimmed by 5 bases and J by 0 bases, 10 bases remained unmatched. The CDR3 has 17 amino acids.

The rearrangement links TRBV6-5 to TRBJ1-4; D gene uncertain. CDR1 MNHEY and CDR2 SVGAGI come from the germline V gene. The ends were cut back, 5 bases at V and 2 bases at J, with 9 bases in the middle. The CDR3 consists of 14 residues. CDR3 in amino acids: CASSTDTTNEKLFF. In DNA, the CDR3 is TGTGCCAGCAGTACAGACACTACTAATGAAAAACTGTTTTTT.